Below are 30 T cell receptor beta chains sequenced from a single sample in a study of T cells after yellow fever vaccination. TCRdb fed the 5' RACE reads into MiXCR, producing one record per CDR3 protein. The data contain some 240,000 distinct CDR3 sequences, approximately 5.2% of them singletons. Sequencing was performed on CD4+ T cells sorted from PBMCs, taken on the day of the yellow fever booster vaccination. The receptor set was obtained from a man younger than 30 who received the YFV17D yellow fever vaccine.

This clonotype was detected many times. The CDR3 nucleotides read TGTGCCAGCAGCCGAAGGACTAGCCCAGATACGCAGTATTTT. This encodes CASSRRTSPDTQYF. This chain uses TRBV3-1 with TRBJ2-3; 8 bases align to TRBD2. CDR1 is LGHDT and CDR2 is YNNKEL in the germline V gene (reference sequence). The CDR3 contains 14 residues. V lost 4 bases, J lost 4 bases, and 4 bases stayed unmatched.

At least ten counts were recorded for this clonotype. The chain links TRBV2 to TRBJ2-5; D might be TRBD1 (5 bases). Per the germline V gene, CDR1 is SNHLY and CDR2 is FYNNEI. V was clipped by 7 bases and J by 4 bases, with 7 bases between them. The CDR3 runs 11 residues. CDR3: CASKGRETQYF. CDR3 nucleotide sequence: TGTGCCAGCAAGGGGCGAGAGACCCAGTACTTC.

At least ten counts were recorded for this clonotype. The rearrangement joins TRBV5-1 to TRBJ2-1, with 14 bases lining up with TRBD2. CDR3 length equals 16 residues. The V gene end was trimmed by 4 bases and the J gene end by 8 bases; junction bases not matched to a gene: 8. The germline V gene has CDR1 SGHRS and CDR2 YFSETQ. CDR3 sequence reads: CASSEMTSGGADEQFF. The CDR3 nucleotides are TGCGCCAGCAGCGAAATGACTAGCGGGGGGGCCGATGAGCAGTTCTTC.

There are a few counts of this clonotype. The CDR3 reads CASSFSGALNYEQYF. The CDR3 DNA is TGCGCCAGCAGCTTTTCCGGGGCCCTGAACTACGAGCAGTACTTC. This sequence joins TRBV5-1 and TRBJ2-7; D might be TRBD1 or TRBD2, each matching 5 bases. Trimming took off 2 bases at V and 3 bases at J, with 15 bases between the two ends. The CDR3 spans 15 residues. CDR1 is SGHRS and CDR2 is YFSETQ in the germline V gene.

The J gene is TRBJ2-4, the V gene TRBV4-2, with 9 bases lining up with TRBD1. This CDR3 region has 15 residues. Germline lookup yields CDR1 LGHNA and CDR2 YNFKEQ. The J segment lost 15 bases and the V segment lost 2 bases, leaving 14 bases of the junction unmatched. The CDR3 region has the DNA TGTGCCAGCAGCCAAACGGGACAGGGTATGTCTCTGCGGTACTTC. Translation gives CASSQTGQGMSLRYF.

This chain links TRBV19 with TRBJ2-3; D not resolved. V was trimmed by 3 bases and J by 7 bases, leaving 11 bases between them. There are 13 residues in the CDR3. Germline loops: CDR1 LNHDA, CDR2 SQIVND (reference sequence). The CDR3 nucleotides read TGTGCCAGTAGTATGTCCGCGAGGTATACGCAGTATTTT. Translation: CASSMSARYTQYF. Variable domain in full (rest from reference TRBV19 and TRBJ2-3): DGGITQSPKYLFRKEGQNVTLSCEQNLNHDAMYWYRQDPGQGLRLIYYSQIVNDFQKGDIAEGYSVSREKKESFPLTVTSAQKNPTAFYLCASSMSARYTQYFGPGTRLTVL.

This clonotype was recorded a few times. The V call is TRBV20-1, the J call TRBJ1-6; D unresolved. V lost 5 bases and J 8 bases, leaving 10 bases between the germline ends. Germline CDR1 and CDR2: DFQATT and SNEGSKA (reference sequence). This CDR3 region has 12 residues. CDR3 residues: CSASDFYSPLHF. CDR3 bases: TGCAGTGCTTCCGACTTTTATTCACCCCTCCACTTT.

CDR3 nucleotide sequence: TGTGCCAGCTCACCGGGACAGGGGGCGTCCTACGAGCAGTACGTC. This translates into CASSPGQGASYEQYV. The V call is TRBV18, the J call TRBJ2-7; 12 bases align to TRBD1. V trimming: 3 bases; J trimming: 1 base; junction bases outside the gene matches: 1. The CDR3 runs 15 residues. Per the germline V gene, CDR1 is KGHSH and CDR2 is LQKENI.

This clonotype has more than one count but fewer than ten. The rearrangement joins TRBV6-2 or TRBV6-3 to TRBJ1-5; D unclear. The CDR3 loop spans 15 amino acids. The germline CDR1 and CDR2 sequences are MNHEY and SVGEGT. The germline V and J ends were trimmed by 2 bases and 2 bases, with 10 bases remaining between them. CDR3 sequence reads: CASSYPTSGNQPQHF. CDR3 nucleotide sequence: TGTGCCAGCAGTTACCCGACATCTGGCAATCAGCCCCAGCATTTT.

This clonotype turned up a few times. The genes are TRBV3-1 and TRBJ2-7, with 8 positions matching TRBD1. Germline loops: CDR1 LGHDT, CDR2 YNNKEL (reference sequence). This CDR3 region has 15 residues. V lost 4 bases, J lost 0 bases, and 5 bases stayed unmatched. In DNA, the CDR3 is TGTGCCAGCAGCCGAGCCGGGACAGGCTCCTACGAGCAGTACTTC. Residues: CASSRAGTGSYEQYF.

The rearrangement links TRBV4-1 to TRBJ2-1; no clear D. This CDR3 is 15 amino acids long. The germline V gene has CDR1 MGHRA and CDR2 YSYEKL. The germline V and J ends were trimmed by 1 base and 2 bases, with 9 bases remaining between them. The DNA of the CDR3 is TGCGCCAGCAGCCAAGCTACTGACACCTACAATGAGCAGTTCTTC. Translating gives CASSQATDTYNEQFF.

This clonotype has just a few counts. This chain connects TRBV2 to TRBJ2-5; 9 bases match TRBD2. The trim removed 2 bases at V and 5 bases at J, leaving 6 bases unmatched. The CDR3 is 15 residues long. Germline V gives CDR1 SNHLY, CDR2 FYNNEI. The CDR3 DNA follows: TGTGCCAGCAGTGAATGGCGGGGGGGCCAGGAGACCCAGTACTTC. It codes for CASSEWRGGQETQYF. Supplemented by reference TRBV2 and TRBJ2-5, the full variable domain reads EPEVTQTPSHQVTQMGQEVILRCVPISNHLYFYWYRQILGQKVEFLVSFYNNEISEKSEIFDDQFSVERPDGSNFTLKIRSTKLEDSAMYFCASSEWRGGQETQYFGPGTRLLVL.

This clonotype appeared a few times. The genes are TRBV5-1 and TRBJ2-1; TRBD1 aligns across 7 bases. J lost 9 bases, V lost 3 bases, and 9 bases had no gene match. The V gene's germline CDR1 is SGHRS and CDR2 YFSETQ. This CDR3 contains 14 residues. The CDR3 DNA sequence: TGCGCCAGCAGCTATGACAGGGAAGACGGTGAGCAGTTCTTC. Protein: CASSYDREDGEQFF. The full variable domain, rest sourced from reference TRBV5-1 and TRBJ2-1, is KAGVTQTPRYLIKTRGQQVTLSCSPISGHRSVSWYQQTPGQGLQFLFEYFSETQRNKGNFPGRFSGRQFSNSRSEMNVSTLELGDSALYLCASSYDREDGEQFFGPGTRLTVL.

This chain uses TRBV5-1 with TRBJ1-1; perhaps TRBD1 as D (5 bases). The V gene's germline CDR1 is SGHRS and CDR2 YFSETQ. V was trimmed by 5 bases and J by 5 bases, leaving 13 bases between them. The CDR3 runs to 13 residues. The CDR3 loop is CASSLSQATEAFF. For the CDR3, the DNA is TGCGCCAGCAGTTTATCACAGGCAACTGAAGCTTTCTTT.

This clonotype was seen more than once but under ten times. The V gene is TRBV9, the J gene TRBJ2-5, with unresolved D. V was pared by 0 bases and J by 2 bases, with 11 bases between. This CDR3 has 15 amino acids. Germline V lookup: CDR1 SGDLS, CDR2 YYNGEE. CDR3 loop: CASSVASSVQETQYF. CDR3 bases: TGTGCCAGCAGCGTAGCCTCCTCCGTTCAAGAGACCCAGTACTTC.

Many counts were recorded for this clonotype. V usage is TRBV4-1 and J usage is TRBJ1-5, with a tentative D call TRBD1 (6 bases). The CDR3 spans 12 residues. Germline V gives CDR1 MGHRA, CDR2 YSYEKL. Trimming stripped 1 base from V and 9 bases from J, with 7 bases between. CDR3 in DNA: TGCGCCAGCAGCCAAGTAGGGGGGCCCCAGCATTTT. Amino acids: CASSQVGGPQHF.

The chain uses TRBV11-2 and TRBJ2-5, with TRBD2 identical over 7 bases. CDR3 size: 15 residues. Germline V CDR1 and CDR2: SGHAT, FQNNGV. With V trimmed by 4 bases and J by 1 base, 6 bases remained unmatched. The CDR3 DNA is TGTGCCAGCAGCTACCCGGGACTACTCCAAGAGACCCAGTACTTC. Protein sequence: CASSYPGLLQETQYF.

This clonotype was recorded many times. This chain joins TRBV5-1 and TRBJ1-3, with D tentatively TRBD1 (5 bases). CDR1 and CDR2 from the germline V gene are SGHRS and YFSETQ. This CDR3 contains 14 residues. Deletions cut 2 bases from V and 2 bases from J, with 8 bases between. CDR3 sequence reads: CASSLEGPGNTIYF. The CDR3 nucleotides read TGCGCCAGCAGCTTAGAGGGGCCTGGAAACACCATATATTTT.

The genes are TRBV10-3 and TRBJ1-1; 11 positions agree with TRBD1. Germline-derived CDR1 and CDR2 are ENHRY and SYGVKD. V shed 8 bases and J 5 bases; nucleotides not matched to a gene: 13. The CDR3 is 16 amino acids. CDR3 loop: CAIGLRDRGGGTEAFF. CDR3 DNA sequence: TGTGCCATCGGCCTCCGGGACAGGGGGGGAGGGACTGAAGCTTTCTTT.

The chain recombines TRBV2 with TRBJ1-6; D is possibly TRBD1 (6 bases). V lost 6 bases, J lost 7 bases, and 13 bases lay in between. The CDR3 contains 14 residues. Germline CDR1 SNHLY, CDR2 FYNNEI. The CDR3 spells CASSPDRNNSPLHF. The CDR3 DNA follows: TGTGCCAGCAGCCCCGACAGGAACAATTCACCCCTCCACTTT. The whole variable domain, remainder taken from reference TRBV2 and TRBJ1-6, is EPEVTQTPSHQVTQMGQEVILRCVPISNHLYFYWYRQILGQKVEFLVSFYNNEISEKSEIFDDQFSVERPDGSNFTLKIRSTKLEDSAMYFCASSPDRNNSPLHFGNGTRLTVT.

This clonotype was recorded many times. The chain employs TRBV5-6 and TRBJ1-2, with 8 bases aligning to TRBD1. CDR1 is SGHDT and CDR2 is YYEEEE in the germline V gene. J lost 2 bases, V lost 5 bases, and 5 bases had no gene match. The CDR3 sequence is 14 residues long. The CDR3 sequence: CASRRPGGNYGYTF. The CDR3 DNA sequence: TGTGCCAGCAGGCGTCCAGGGGGCAACTATGGCTACACCTTC.

This clonotype was picked up a small number of times. This chain uses TRBV4-2 with TRBJ2-7; 10 bases map to TRBD1. This CDR3 spans 13 amino acids. From germline, CDR1 is LGHNA and CDR2 YNFKEQ. After removal of 2 bases from V and 6 bases from J, the junction contained 1 base not matched to a gene. In DNA, the CDR3 is TGTGCCAGCAGCCAACGACAGGGGGCCGAGCAGTACTTC. Translation: CASSQRQGAEQYF.

This clonotype was detected only a few times. V gene TRBV7-2 combines with J gene TRBJ1-2; no clear D gene. Germline CDR1 reads SGHTA; CDR2 reads FQGNSA. The CDR3 length is 15 residues. The ends were cut back, 5 bases at V and 4 bases at J, with 17 bases in the middle. As DNA, the CDR3 is TGTGCCAGCAGCATTAACCAGGCCACCGGCTATGGCTACACCTTC. Translating gives CASSINQATGYGYTF.

In this sample, this clonotype turned up many times. This chain connects TRBV4-3 to TRBJ1-2; D ambiguous. The CDR3 extends over 15 amino acids. Per the germline V gene, CDR1 is LGHNA and CDR2 is YSLEER. V was pared by 0 bases and J by 2 bases, with 10 bases between. CDR3 DNA: TGCGCCAGCAGCCAAGATTTATGGCAGAACTATGGCTACACCTTC. Translated: CASSQDLWQNYGYTF.

In its sample, this clonotype was seen a few times. V and J are TRBV7-2 and TRBJ2-4; 7 bases match TRBD1. The CDR3 contains 14 residues. The V segment lost 7 bases and the J segment 7 bases; nucleotides outside the gene matches: 10. Per the germline V gene, CDR1 is SGHTA and CDR2 is FQGNSA. The CDR3, as DNA: TGTGCCAGCACCCTACCGGGACAGTTTAACATTCAGTACTTC. It specifies CASTLPGQFNIQYF.

CDR3 nucleotides: TGCAGTGCTAGGGGGGCGGGGGACTCCCGGTCCTACAATGAGCAGTTCTTC. Its translation is CSARGAGDSRSYNEQFF. The chain has TRBV20-1 and TRBJ2-1; tentatively, D is TRBD2 (7 bases). This CDR3 comprises 17 residues. V was cut by 3 bases and J by 1 base, with 19 bases left in between. The germline gives CDR1 DFQATT, CDR2 SNEGSKA (reference sequence).

At least ten counts were recorded for this clonotype. This chain's CDR3 is CASSLFGYTGELFF. CDR3 coding DNA: TGTGCCAGCAGCCTCTTCGGCTACACCGGGGAGCTGTTTTTT. The chain has TRBV3-1 and TRBJ2-2; the D is unclear. Germline V gene lookup returns CDR1 LGHDT and CDR2 YNNKEL (reference sequence). The CDR3 sequence is 14 residues long. Trimming stripped 4 bases from V and 3 bases from J, with 9 bases between. Complete variable domain (other parts from reference TRBV3-1 and TRBJ2-2): DTAVSQTPKYLVTQMGNDKSIKCEQNLGHDTMYWYKQDSKKFLKIMFSYNNKELIINETVPNRFSPKSPDKAHLNLHINSLELGDSAVYFCASSLFGYTGELFFGEGSRLTVL.

The J gene is TRBJ1-1, the V gene TRBV7-3; 8 bases are a match to TRBD1. Germline V gene data show CDR1 as SGHTA and CDR2 as FQGTGA. The CDR3 totals 15 residues. The ends lost 5 bases at V and 3 bases at J; junction bases unmatched: 8. CDR3 in DNA: TGTGCCAGCAGCCCGCAGGGGGCGAGCTACACTGAAGCTTTCTTT. Amino acid sequence: CASSPQGASYTEAFF. The complete variable domain, with remaining parts taken from reference TRBV7-3 and TRBJ1-1, reads GAGVSQTPSNKVTEKGKYVELRCDPISGHTALYWYRQSLGQGPEFLIYFQGTGAADDSGLPNDRFFAVRPEGSVSTLKIQRTERGDSAVYLCASSPQGASYTEAFFGQGTRLTVV.

This clonotype showed up just a few times. V gene TRBV6-5 combines with J gene TRBJ2-3; 9 bases agree with TRBD1. V was pared by 5 bases and J by 4 bases, with 7 bases of the junction left unmatched. The CDR3 sequence is 15 residues long. Germline-derived CDR1 and CDR2 are MNHEY and SVGAGI. CDR3 sequence: CASSGTGLSADTQYF. The CDR3 DNA follows: TGTGCCAGCAGTGGGACAGGGTTGAGCGCAGATACGCAGTATTTT.

This clonotype was counted between two and nine times. The J gene is TRBJ2-3, the V gene TRBV7-2; TRBD1 might be the D (5 bases). CDR3 length equals 14 residues. Trimming took 0 bases from V and 6 from J, leaving 10 bases between them. CDR1 SGHTA and CDR2 FQGNSA come from the germline V gene. The CDR3 sequence is CASSLAPRVDTQYF. In DNA, the CDR3 is TGTGCCAGCAGCTTAGCTCCCAGGGTGGATACGCAGTATTTT.